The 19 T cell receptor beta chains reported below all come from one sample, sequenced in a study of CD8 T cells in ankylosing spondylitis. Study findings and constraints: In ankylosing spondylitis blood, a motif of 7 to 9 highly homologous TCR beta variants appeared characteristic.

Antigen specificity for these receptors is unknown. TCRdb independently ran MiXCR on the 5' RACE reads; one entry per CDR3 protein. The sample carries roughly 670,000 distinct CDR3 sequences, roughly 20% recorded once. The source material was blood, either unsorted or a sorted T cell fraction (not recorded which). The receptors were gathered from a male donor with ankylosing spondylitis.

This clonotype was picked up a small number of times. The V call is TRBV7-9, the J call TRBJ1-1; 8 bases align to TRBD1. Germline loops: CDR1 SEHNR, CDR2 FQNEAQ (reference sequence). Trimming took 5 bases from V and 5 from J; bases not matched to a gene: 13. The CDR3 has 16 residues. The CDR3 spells CASSHGQGGWGTEAFF. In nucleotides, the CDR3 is TGTGCCAGCAGCCACGGACAGGGAGGTTGGGGAACTGAAGCTTTCTTT.

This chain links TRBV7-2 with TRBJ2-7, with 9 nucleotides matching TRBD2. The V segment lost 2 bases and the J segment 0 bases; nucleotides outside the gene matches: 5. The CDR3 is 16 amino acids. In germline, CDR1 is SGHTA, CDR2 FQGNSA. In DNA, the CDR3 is TGTGCCAGCAGCTTATGGGTTAGCGGGAGCTCCTACGAGCAGTACTTC. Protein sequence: CASSLWVSGSSYEQYF.

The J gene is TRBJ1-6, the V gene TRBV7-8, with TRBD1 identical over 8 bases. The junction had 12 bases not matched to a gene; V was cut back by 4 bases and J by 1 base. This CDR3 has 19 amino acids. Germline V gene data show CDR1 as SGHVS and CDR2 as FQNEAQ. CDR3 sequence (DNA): TGTGCCAGCAGCTCACGACAGGGGCTCATCGGTTCCTATAATTCACCCCTCCACTTT. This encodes CASSSRQGLIGSYNSPLHF.

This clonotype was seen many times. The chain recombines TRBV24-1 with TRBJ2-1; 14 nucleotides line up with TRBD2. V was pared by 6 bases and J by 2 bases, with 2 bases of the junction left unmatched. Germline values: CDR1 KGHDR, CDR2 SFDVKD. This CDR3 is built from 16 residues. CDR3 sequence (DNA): TGTGCCACCAGTTCGACTAGCGGGGGGGCCTACAATGAGCAGTTCTTC. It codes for CATSSTSGGAYNEQFF.

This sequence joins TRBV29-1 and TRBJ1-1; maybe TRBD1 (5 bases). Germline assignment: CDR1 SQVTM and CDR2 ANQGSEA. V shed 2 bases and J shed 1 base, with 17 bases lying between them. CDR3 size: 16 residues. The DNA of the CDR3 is TGCAGCGTTGAACGGGACGCGGGGGAGGGGAACACTGAAGCTTTCTTT. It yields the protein CSVERDAGEGNTEAFF. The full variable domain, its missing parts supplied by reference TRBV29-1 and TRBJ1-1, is SAVISQKPSRDICQRGTSLTIQCQVDSQVTMMFWYRQQPGQSLTLIATANQGSEATYESGFVIDKFPISRPNLTFSTLTVSNMSPEDSSIYLCSVERDAGEGNTEAFFGQGTRLTVV.

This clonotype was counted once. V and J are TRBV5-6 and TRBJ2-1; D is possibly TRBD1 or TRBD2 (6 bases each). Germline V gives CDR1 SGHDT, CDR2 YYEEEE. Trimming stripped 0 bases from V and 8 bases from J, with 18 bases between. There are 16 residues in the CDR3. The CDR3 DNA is TGTGCCAGCAGCTTGGGTTCCGGGGGCCTCAACGATGAGCAGTTCTTC. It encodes CASSLGSGGLNDEQFF.

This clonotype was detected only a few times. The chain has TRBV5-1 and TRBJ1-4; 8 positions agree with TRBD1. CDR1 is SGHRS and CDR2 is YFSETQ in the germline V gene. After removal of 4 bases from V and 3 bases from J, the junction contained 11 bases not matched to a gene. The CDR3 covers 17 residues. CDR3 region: CASSLGAGGESNEKLFF. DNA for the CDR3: TGCGCCAGCAGCCTAGGGGCAGGGGGCGAGTCTAATGAAAAACTGTTTTTT. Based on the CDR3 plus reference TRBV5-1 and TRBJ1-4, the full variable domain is KAGVTQTPRYLIKTRGQQVTLSCSPISGHRSVSWYQQTPGQGLQFLFEYFSETQRNKGNFPGRFSGRQFSNSRSEMNVSTLELGDSALYLCASSLGAGGESNEKLFFGSGTQLSVL.

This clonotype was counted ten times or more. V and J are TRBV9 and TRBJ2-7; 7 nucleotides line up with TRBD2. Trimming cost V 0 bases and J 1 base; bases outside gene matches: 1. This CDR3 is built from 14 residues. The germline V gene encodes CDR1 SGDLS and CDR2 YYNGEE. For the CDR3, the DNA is TGTGCCAGCAGCGTAGCTAGCGGATCCTACGAGCAGTACTTC. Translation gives CASSVASGSYEQYF.

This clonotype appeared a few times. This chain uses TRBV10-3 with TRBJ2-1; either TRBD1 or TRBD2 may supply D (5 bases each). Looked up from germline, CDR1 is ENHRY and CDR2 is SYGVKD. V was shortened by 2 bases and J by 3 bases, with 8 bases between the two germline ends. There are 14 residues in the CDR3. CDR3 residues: CAISEGGLYNEQFF. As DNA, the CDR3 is TGTGCCATCAGTGAGGGGGGTCTCTACAATGAGCAGTTCTTC.

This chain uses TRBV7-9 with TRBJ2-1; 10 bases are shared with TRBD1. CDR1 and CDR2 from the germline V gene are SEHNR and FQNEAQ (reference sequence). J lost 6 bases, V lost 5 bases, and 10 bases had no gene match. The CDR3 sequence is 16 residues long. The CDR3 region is CASSTRQGAGGNEQFF. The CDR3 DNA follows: TGTGCCAGCAGCACCCGACAGGGGGCAGGAGGCAATGAGCAGTTCTTC.

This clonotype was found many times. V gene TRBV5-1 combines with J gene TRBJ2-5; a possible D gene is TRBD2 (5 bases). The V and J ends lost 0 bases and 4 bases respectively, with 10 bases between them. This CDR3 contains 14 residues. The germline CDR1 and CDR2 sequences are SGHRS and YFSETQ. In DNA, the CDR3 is TGCGCCAGCAGCTTGGGTCTAGCACGAGAGACCCAGTACTTC. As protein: CASSLGLARETQYF.

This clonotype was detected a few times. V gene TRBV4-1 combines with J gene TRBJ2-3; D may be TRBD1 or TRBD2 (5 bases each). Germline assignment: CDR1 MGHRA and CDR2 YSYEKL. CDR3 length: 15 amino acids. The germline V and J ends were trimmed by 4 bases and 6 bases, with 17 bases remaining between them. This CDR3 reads CASSRDGASGDTQYF. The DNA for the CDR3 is TGCGCCAGCAGCCGGGACGGGGCCTCAGGGGATACGCAGTATTTT.

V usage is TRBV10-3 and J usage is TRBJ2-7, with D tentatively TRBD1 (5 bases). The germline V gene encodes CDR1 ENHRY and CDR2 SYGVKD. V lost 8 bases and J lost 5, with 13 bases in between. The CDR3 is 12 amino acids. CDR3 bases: TGTGCCATCGGGCCGGACATCGACGAGCAGTACTTC. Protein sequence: CAIGPDIDEQYF.

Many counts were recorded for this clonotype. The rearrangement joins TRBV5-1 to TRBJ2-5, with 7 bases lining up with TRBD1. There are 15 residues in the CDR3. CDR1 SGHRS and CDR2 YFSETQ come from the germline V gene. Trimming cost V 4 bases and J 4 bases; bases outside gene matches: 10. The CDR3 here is CASSSRDSRGETQYF. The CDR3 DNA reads TGCGCCAGCAGCAGCCGGGACAGTCGTGGAGAGACCCAGTACTTC. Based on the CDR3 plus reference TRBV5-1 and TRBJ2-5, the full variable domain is KAGVTQTPRYLIKTRGQQVTLSCSPISGHRSVSWYQQTPGQGLQFLFEYFSETQRNKGNFPGRFSGRQFSNSRSEMNVSTLELGDSALYLCASSSRDSRGETQYFGPGTRLLVL.

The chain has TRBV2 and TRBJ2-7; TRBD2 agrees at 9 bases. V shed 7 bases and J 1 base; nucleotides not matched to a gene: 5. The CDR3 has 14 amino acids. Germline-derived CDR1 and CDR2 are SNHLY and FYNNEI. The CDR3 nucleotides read TGTGCCAGCACAGGGAGCGGGAGGTCCTACGAGCAGTACTTC. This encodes CASTGSGRSYEQYF.

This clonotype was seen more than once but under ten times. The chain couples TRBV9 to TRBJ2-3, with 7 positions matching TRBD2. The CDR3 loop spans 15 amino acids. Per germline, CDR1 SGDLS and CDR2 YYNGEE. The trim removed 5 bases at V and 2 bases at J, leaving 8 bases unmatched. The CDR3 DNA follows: TGTGCCAGCAGTCAGACGGGACTACACACAGATACGCAGTATTTT. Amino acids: CASSQTGLHTDTQYF.

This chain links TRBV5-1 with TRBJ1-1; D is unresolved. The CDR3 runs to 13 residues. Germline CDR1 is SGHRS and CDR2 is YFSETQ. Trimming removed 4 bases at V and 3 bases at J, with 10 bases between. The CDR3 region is CASSPDGYTEAFF. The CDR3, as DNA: TGCGCCAGCAGCCCGGACGGTTACACTGAAGCTTTCTTT.

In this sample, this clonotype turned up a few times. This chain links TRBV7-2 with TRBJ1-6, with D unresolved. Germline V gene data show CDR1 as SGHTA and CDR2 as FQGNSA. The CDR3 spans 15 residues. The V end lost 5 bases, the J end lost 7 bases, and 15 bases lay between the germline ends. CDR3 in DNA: TGTGCCAGCAGCCTGGGTTGGGAAGGCAATTCACCCCTCCACTTT. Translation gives CASSLGWEGNSPLHF.

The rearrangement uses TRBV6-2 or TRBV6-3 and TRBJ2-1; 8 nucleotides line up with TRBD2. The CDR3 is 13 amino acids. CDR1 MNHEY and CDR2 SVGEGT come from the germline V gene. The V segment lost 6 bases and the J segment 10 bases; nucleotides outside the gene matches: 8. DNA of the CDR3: TGTGCCAGCAGGACGTCGGGGGGGGTAGAGCAGTTCTTC. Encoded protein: CASRTSGGVEQFF.